This T cell receptor beta chain was sequenced for a study of human T cells and chemical hapten exposure. Study summary: Sensitization used 2% DPC on approximately 2 cm by approximately 2 cm upper inner arm skin. Notes on the study in general: DPC sensitization left the count of TCRs above 1 in 1000 unchanged.

TCRdb re-analysed the RACE reads in MiXCR, keeping a single row per CDR3 protein. The sample shows about 160,000 distinct CDR3 sequences, approximately 30% of them seen only once. Noted time point: patch test 3, about 24 weeks after DPC sensitization. Noted treatment: therapeutic diphenylcyclopropenone sensitization with weekly scalp DPC. Per germline, CDR1 SQVTM and CDR2 ANQGSEA. This CDR3 is 14 amino acids long. V dropped 3 bases and J dropped 8; count of bases not matched to a gene: 6. This clonotype came up a few times. The antigen remains unidentified. The rearrangement uses TRBV29-1 and TRBJ2-1; 11 bases fit TRBD2. The sample in question was whole blood, obtained in connection with sensitization to the hapten diphenylcyclopropenone (DPC). This TCR was sampled from a woman under 30 with alopecia areata. Some clones in this sample may be carry-over from other donors' samples. The DNA for the CDR3 is TGCAGCGTTGAGTTAGCGGGAGGGTTCGATGAGCAGTTCTTC. Protein: CSVELAGGFDEQFF.